This T cell receptor (beta chain) was documented in a study of blood T cell repertoires in COVID-19. The germline V gene encodes CDR1 SGDLS and CDR2 YYNGEE. This CDR3 region has 16 residues. The V gene end was trimmed by 3 bases and the J gene end by 5 bases; junction bases not matched to a gene: 4. Per the original methods: Amplified reference gene primers provided the basis for estimating nucleated cell counts. Generated by immunoSEQ multiplex PCR, the TCRdb table keeps only in-frame clones and is missing some. V, J and clone size are taken as reported in that table, and D and trimming were inferred from the DNA itself. The sample shows about 130,000 clones, less than 90% of them seen only once. In its sample, this clone was seen a few times.

The chain recombines TRBV9 with TRBJ2-2; 13 bases map to TRBD2. The sample taken for sequencing was peripheral blood. This sequence originates from a man older than 75 with active or convalescent COVID-19. CDR3 coding DNA: TGTGCCAGCAGCGGGACTAGCGGGAGTTGGACCGGGGAGCTGTTTTTT. Amino acid sequence: CASSGTSGSWTGELFF.